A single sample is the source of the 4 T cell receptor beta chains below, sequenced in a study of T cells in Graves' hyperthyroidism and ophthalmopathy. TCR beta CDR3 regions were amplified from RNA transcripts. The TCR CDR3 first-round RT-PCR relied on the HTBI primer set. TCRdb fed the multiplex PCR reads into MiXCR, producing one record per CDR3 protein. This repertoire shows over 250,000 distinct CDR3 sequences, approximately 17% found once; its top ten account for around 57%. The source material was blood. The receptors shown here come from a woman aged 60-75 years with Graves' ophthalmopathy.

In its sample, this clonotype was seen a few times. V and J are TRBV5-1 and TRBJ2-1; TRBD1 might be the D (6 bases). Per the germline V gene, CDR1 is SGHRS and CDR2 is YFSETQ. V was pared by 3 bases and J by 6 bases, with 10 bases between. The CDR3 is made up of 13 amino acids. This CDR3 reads CASSYGTFNEQFF. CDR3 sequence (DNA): TGCGCCAGCAGCTACGGGACATTCAATGAGCAGTTCTTC.

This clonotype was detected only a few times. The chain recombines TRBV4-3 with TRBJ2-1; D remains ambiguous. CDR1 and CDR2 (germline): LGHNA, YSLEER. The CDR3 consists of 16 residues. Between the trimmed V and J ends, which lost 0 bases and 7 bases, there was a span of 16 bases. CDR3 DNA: TGCGCCAGCAGCCAAGATGGGGTAGAGCGATGGAATGAGCAGTTCTTC. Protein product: CASSQDGVERWNEQFF.

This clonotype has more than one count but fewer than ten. For the CDR3, the DNA is TGCAGTGCTAGAACCCCATCGGACAGTCATGGCTACACCTTC. It is translated as CSARTPSDSHGYTF. This chain connects TRBV20-1 to TRBJ1-2, with a weak D call TRBD1 (6 bases). Germline values: CDR1 DFQATT, CDR2 SNEGSKA (reference sequence). This CDR3 comprises 14 residues. Trimming pared 2 bases from V and 6 bases from J, leaving 16 bases between.

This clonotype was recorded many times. CDR3 in DNA: TGTGCCAGCAGACCCCACTTGACAGGCGGGACGACCGAGCAGTACTTC. Translation gives CASRPHLTGGTTEQYF. V gene TRBV6-2 or TRBV6-3 combines with J gene TRBJ2-7, with D tentatively TRBD1 or TRBD2 (6 bases each). From germline, CDR1 is MNHEY and CDR2 SVGEGT. The CDR3 contains 16 residues. Trimming shortened V by 6 bases and J by 6 bases, and 24 bases separated the two germline ends.